This T cell receptor beta chain was obtained from a study of blood T cell repertoires in COVID-19. About the research overall: Samples taken during acute and convalescent COVID-19 were collected in the United States, Italy and Spain.

CDR1 and CDR2 from the germline V gene are SGHRS and YFSETQ. Trimming removed 0 bases from V and 7 bases from J, with 10 bases in between. There are 13 residues in the CDR3. Seattle patients were enrolled during active infection and followed longitudinally. In the source study's methods: The authors estimated nucleated cell counts from reference gene primer amplification. Sequencing was performed with immunoSEQ multiplex PCR; in TCRdb, only in-frame clones are kept and a portion is missing. V and J calls and clone size are as listed in that table; D and trimming were resolved from the DNA. In the table there are over 85,000 clones, around nine tenths of which are singletons.

The rearrangement joins TRBV5-1 to TRBJ1-2; D gene uncertain. The sequencing input was peripheral blood. The TCR sequence derives from a woman aged 45 to 65 with COVID-19, enrolled during active disease. In DNA, the CDR3 is TGCGCCAGCAGCTTGGAGGGAGGAGGTGGCTACACCTTC. It translates to CASSLEGGGGYTF. The full variable domain, its missing parts supplied by reference TRBV5-1 and TRBJ1-2, is KAGVTQTPRYLIKTRGQQVTLSCSPISGHRSVSWYQQTPGQGLQFLFEYFSETQRNKGNFPGRFSGRQFSNSRSEMNVSTLELGDSALYLCASSLEGGGGYTFGSGTRLTVV.